This T cell receptor (beta chain) was identified in a study of blood T cells in healthy people across ages. Deletions cut 6 bases from V and 3 bases from J, with 18 bases between. Germline lookup yields CDR1 MDHEN and CDR2 SYDVKM. This CDR3 has 15 residues. Combining a sample-barcoded 5' primer with a J-beta primer mix, a second PCR ran for roughly 6 to 11 cycles. The authors tagged each cDNA molecule using a template-switch adaptor with 12 random nucleotides. In TCRdb, the 5' RACE reads were re-called with MiXCR into one record per CDR3 protein. The data contain hundreds of thousands of distinct CDR3 sequences, about 30% of them singletons. The study's findings and limits: Donors of long life had a larger count of naive CD4+ cells and greater diversity than aged donors. Unsorted PBMC input precluded a conclusive naive versus antigen-experienced comparison. Per-million-T-cell TCR beta diversity fell roughly linearly with age.

About this clonotype: Its antigen remains unidentified.

Sequencing was performed on blood. This rearrangement joins TRBV28 to TRBJ2-7; possibly TRBD1 or TRBD2 for D (5 bases each). The origin of this receptor is a woman older than 75 in good health. CDR3 sequence: CASSRWGFNYYEQYF. In DNA, the CDR3 is TGTGCCAGCAGCCGCTGGGGGTTCAACTACTACGAGCAGTACTTC.